This TCR beta chain was sequenced for a study of Ad26.COV2.S vaccination and SARS-CoV-2 variants (dated by TCRdb to the early 2020s). About the study as a whole: Donors in the vaccine arm were drawn from COV1001, a multicentre, randomized, double-blind, placebo-controlled phase I-IIa trial testing Ad26.COV2.S in healthy adults. Ad26.COV2.S was administered intramuscularly at a dose of 5x10^10 or 1x10^11 viral particles, either as one shot or as two shots given 56 days apart. The specificity and breadth of SARS-CoV-2-reactive T cell receptors after Ad26.COV2.S vaccination were assessed by TCRbeta repertoire sequencing. The TCR-sequenced set comprised approximately 32 samples: around 20 Ad26.COV2.S vaccine recipients, 5 placebo recipients and 8 SARS-CoV-2 convalescent individuals. Trial participants were randomized into five groups of five: low-dose or high-dose Ad26.COV2.S given once or twice, or placebo on both occasions. Investigators did not know the trial group allocation while performing experiments and assessing outcomes.

TCRbeta CDR3 regions were sequenced with the immunoSEQ Assay. After extraction, genomic DNA underwent amplification by bias-controlled multiplex PCR, followed by high-throughput sequencing. From the authors' description of their analysis: To quantify the absolute abundance of every unique TCRbeta CDR3 region, sequences were collapsed and filtered. T cell fraction was estimated by normalizing TCRbeta template counts to usable DNA, which was measured by amplifying reference genes present in all nucleated cells. Repertoire TCRs were annotated as SARS-CoV-2-specific when V gene, CDR3 amino acid sequence and J gene were exactly matched to a known reactive TCR set. The reference SARS-CoV-2 TCR set was derived from MIRA and filtered for enrichment in COVID-19-positive ImmuneCODE repertoires, a step that removed public or cross-reactive TCRs. Using the MIRA antigens, annotated TCRs were further analysed by specific ORF or by position within an ORF. Depth was the summed frequency of annotated unique rearrangements, while breadth was defined as annotated unique rearrangements over total unique productive rearrangements. Two-sided Wilcoxon rank-sum tests were applied when comparing TCR breadth between groups. TCRdb took over this immuneACCESS table, retaining in-frame rearrangements with V and J assigned. Such tables are incomplete; in checked studies, under half of the missing clones stem from an unresolved V gene, and the remainder is unexplained. The V and J calls and clone size were taken over from that table, and D and trimming were inferred from the DNA. This sample holds about 250,000 clones; about 89% were observed only once. The ten biggest clones cover about 3.6% of the sample.

Trimmed from V: 0 bases; trimmed from J: 2 bases; junction bases lacking a gene match: 4. The germline V gene provides CDR1 SGHRS and CDR2 YFSETQ. There are 15 amino acids in the CDR3, from cysteine to phenylalanine inclusive. The retained sequence is limited to the CDR3, 45 bases, with the frame set at the first base. With respect to this clone: The specificity of this receptor is unknown. The input lacks base qualities; no much larger clone sits a single base away. Other DNA sequences in this sample translate to the same CDR3.

The meaning of the sample's treatment or condition label: some 19 received Ad26.COV2.S at low or high dose, single or two shots; about 5 received placebo; per-sample allocation not given. For vaccine and placebo recipients, repertoires were sequenced using samples collected on day 63 after the first injection. Cohort 1b enrolled 20 to 30 adults aged 18-55 years at a single site in Boston, USA, between 29 July and 7 August 2020. Ad26.COV2.S consisted of a replication-incompetent adenovirus type 26 vector by which a prefusion-stabilized SARS-CoV-2 spike protein from the original Wuhan strain was expressed. Broader findings and caveats from the paper: After vaccination, substantial breadth of spike-specific CD8+ and CD4+ T cell responses was reported. It was noted by the authors that total T cell responses may have been underestimated by the TCR breadth and depth analyses. Ad26.COV2.S recipients had higher spike-specific TCR breadth than placebo recipients (P = 0.0014). Comparable non-spike TCR breadth was observed between vaccine and placebo recipients, consistent with only spike being contained in the vaccine. The study was not powered for comparison of responses between vaccine doses or regimens.

This sequence uses TRBV5-1 and TRBJ1-2; 7 nucleotides in the junction match TRBD1. The source is a person aged 18-65 years who received the Ad26.COV2.S COVID-19 vaccine or a placebo. Sample: peripheral blood, taken in a trial of Ad26.COV2.S vaccine versus placebo. The DNA reads as follows: TGCGCCAGCAGCTTGGGGGGGACAGAGAACTATGGCTACACCTTC. It specifies CASSLGGTENYGYTF.